A single sample gave rise to the 19 T cell receptor beta chains below, sequenced in a study of cytomegalovirus exposure and HLA in healthy donors. Vbeta (60) and Jbeta (13) primers were used in the PCR. The repertoire was sequenced with immunoSEQ multiplex PCR; TCRdb's copy has only in-frame clones and lacks some. The sample includes under 200,000 clones, 75% to 85% seen only once; the top ten take 11% to 15%. Source material: PBMCs. The receptors derive from a woman aged 30 to 39 in good health and CMV-seropositive.

The chain joins TRBV7-9 to TRBJ2-7; D may be TRBD2 (6 bases). Germline lookup yields CDR1 SEHNR and CDR2 FQNEAQ (reference sequence). Trimming shortened V by 5 bases and J by 1 base, and 15 bases separated the two germline ends. The CDR3 runs to 15 residues. The CDR3 spells CASSRPGDPSYEQYF. CDR3 sequence (DNA): TGTGCCAGCAGCCGGCCGGGGGATCCTTCCTACGAGCAGTACTTC.

The sample holds a few counts of this clone. The rearrangement uses TRBV19 and TRBJ2-1, with TRBD2 identical over 12 bases. Losses at the gene ends were 3 bases for V and 8 bases for J; bases not matched to a gene: 8. Germline V gives CDR1 LNHDA, CDR2 SQIVND (reference sequence). CDR3 size: 16 residues. The CDR3 here is CASSIVASGRADEQFF. The DNA for the CDR3 is TGTGCCAGTAGTATCGTCGCTAGCGGGAGGGCGGATGAGCAGTTCTTC.

This clone turned up a few times. This chain joins TRBV7-2 and TRBJ2-2; a possible D gene is TRBD1 (6 bases). Deletions cut 3 bases from V and 6 bases from J, with 11 bases between. Germline-derived CDR1 and CDR2 are SGHTA and FQGNSA. The CDR3 covers 14 residues. As DNA, the CDR3 is TGTGCCAGCAGCTTGAGGGGGAGAGCCGGGGAGCTGTTTTTT. Translated: CASSLRGRAGELFF.

This sequence joins TRBV6-6 and TRBJ2-5; the D gene is possibly TRBD2 (5 bases). Trimming stripped 6 bases from V and 3 bases from J, with 11 bases between. The CDR3 runs to 13 residues. From germline, CDR1 is MNHNY and CDR2 SVGAGI (reference sequence). The CDR3 is CASRIPGKETQYF. The CDR3 nucleotides are TGTGCCAGCAGGATCCCCGGGAAAGAGACCCAGTACTTC.

The V call is TRBV7-3, the J call TRBJ2-2, with 11 bases lining up with TRBD2. The CDR3 extends over 15 amino acids. The V segment lost 4 bases and the J segment 7 bases; nucleotides outside the gene matches: 5. Germline CDR1 is SGHTA and CDR2 is FQGTGA. CDR3 loop: CASSSLAGGHGELFF. The CDR3 nucleotides read TGTGCCAGCAGCTCCCTAGCGGGAGGTCACGGGGAGCTGTTTTTT.

The chain combines TRBV2 with TRBJ2-4, with D tentatively TRBD2 (5 bases). The V gene's germline CDR1 is SNHLY and CDR2 FYNNEI. This CDR3 is built from 13 residues. The ends were cut back, 9 bases at V and 8 bases at J, with 17 bases in the middle. Here the CDR3 DNA reads TGTGCCAGTAGTAGGGAGTCTAGGGACATTCAGTACTTC. Translated, it gives CASSRESRDIQYF.

The gene calls are TRBV11-3 and TRBJ1-2; weak D call: TRBD1 (6 bases). CDR3 length equals 15 residues. Deletions cut 6 bases from V and 2 bases from J, with 16 bases between. Germline V gives CDR1 SGHNT, CDR2 YENEEA. CDR3 in amino acids: CASSPNREPNYGYTF. CDR3 nucleotides: TGTGCCAGCAGTCCGAACAGGGAGCCCAACTATGGCTACACCTTC.

V is TRBV11-2 and J is TRBJ1-2; D is perhaps TRBD1 (6 bases). CDR3 length equals 16 residues. Germline V CDR1 and CDR2: SGHAT, FQNNGV. Trimming took off 4 bases at V and 0 bases at J, with 15 bases between the two ends. The CDR3 DNA reads as TGTGCCAGCAGCTGGGACACCAGGACCCCTAACTATGGCTACACCTTC. This codes for CASSWDTRTPNYGYTF.

This rearrangement joins TRBV7-6 to TRBJ1-1; no clear D gene. The V gene lost 3 bases and the J gene lost 1 base, with 3 bases spanning the gap. The CDR3 spans 12 residues. Germline values: CDR1 SGHVS, CDR2 FNYEAQ. The CDR3 nucleotides read TGTGCCAGCAGCTTCCAGAACACTGAAGCTTTCTTT. It specifies CASSFQNTEAFF.

The J gene is TRBJ2-2, the V gene TRBV19; possibly TRBD2 for D (6 bases). The CDR3 has 15 residues. Trimming took 2 bases from V and 5 from J, leaving 12 bases between them. Germline-derived CDR1 and CDR2 are LNHDA and SQIVND (reference sequence). CDR3 sequence: CASSILAGRTGELFF. For the CDR3, the DNA is TGTGCCAGTAGTATACTGGCAGGGAGGACCGGGGAGCTGTTTTTT.

V is TRBV27 and J is TRBJ2-5, with D possibly being TRBD1 (5 bases). This CDR3 has 15 residues. Germline CDR1 and CDR2: MNHEY and SMNVEV (reference sequence). V gave up 7 bases and J gave up 1 base, with 16 bases separating them. CDR3 sequence reads: CASTLRAGIQETQYF. Written as DNA, the CDR3 is TGTGCCAGCACCCTACGGGCAGGGATCCAAGAGACCCAGTACTTC.

The chain is built from TRBV28 and TRBJ1-4, with D uncertain. CDR3 length: 16 amino acids. The germline V gene encodes CDR1 MDHEN and CDR2 SYDVKM. The V and J ends lost 2 bases and 7 bases respectively, with 17 bases between them. DNA of the CDR3: TGTGCCAGCAGTTTACCCAGCCCCCCGCTAGGTGAAAAACTGTTTTTT. It is translated as CASSLPSPPLGEKLFF.

The rearrangement joins TRBV25-1 to TRBJ2-5, with D hard to call. CDR1 and CDR2 from the germline V gene are MGHDK and SYGVNS. V dropped 5 bases and J dropped 0 bases, with 10 bases sitting between them. The CDR3 has 14 residues. The CDR3 loop is CASSHEPDQETQYF. CDR3 coding DNA: TGTGCCAGCAGTCACGAGCCGGACCAAGAGACCCAGTACTTC.

This chain links TRBV19 with TRBJ1-1; D unclear. From germline, CDR1 is LNHDA and CDR2 SQIVND (reference sequence). CDR3 length equals 16 residues. The V end was cut by 5 bases, the J end by 3 bases, with 19 bases between. This CDR3 reads CASSHIGGGSDTEAFF. The CDR3 bases are TGTGCCAGTAGTCATATAGGAGGAGGGTCAGACACTGAAGCTTTCTTT.

This chain uses TRBV25-1 with TRBJ1-4, with D possibly TRBD1 on 6 matching bases. CDR3 length: 13 amino acids. V lost 6 bases, J lost 7 bases, and 12 bases lay in between. CDR1 is MGHDK and CDR2 is SYGVNS in the germline V gene. CDR3 in DNA: TGTGCCAGCAGACAGGGCGCGGGTGAAAAACTGTTTTTT. Protein product: CASRQGAGEKLFF. Full variable domain (rest looked up from reference TRBV25-1 and TRBJ1-4): EADIYQTPRYLVIGTGKKITLECSQTMGHDKMYWYQQDPGMELHLIHYSYGVNSTEKGDLSSESTVSRIRTEHFPLTLESARPSHTSQYLCASRQGAGEKLFFGSGTQLSVL.

This chain links TRBV28 with TRBJ2-5, with TRBD2 matching over 8 bases. CDR1 is MDHEN, CDR2 SYDVKM, per germline. J was trimmed by 4 bases and V by 4 bases; bases with no gene match: 8. The CDR3 extends over 15 amino acids. CDR3 loop: CASSYSGRAGETQYF. The DNA of the CDR3 is TGTGCCAGCAGTTACTCCGGGAGGGCCGGAGAGACCCAGTACTTC.

V and J are TRBV12-5 and TRBJ2-4; 10 nucleotides line up with TRBD1. The CDR3 totals 16 residues. Germline V gene sequence: CDR1 LGHNT, CDR2 FRNRAP. V was clipped by 0 bases and J by 4 bases; unmatched bases: 3. The CDR3 DNA is TGTGCTAGTGGTTTGGTACTGGGACAGGGGAAAAACATTCAGTACTTC. The encoded protein is CASGLVLGQGKNIQYF.

This chain joins TRBV6-1 and TRBJ2-1, with 7 bases matching TRBD1. The CDR3 runs 15 residues. From germline, CDR1 is MNHNS and CDR2 SASEGT. V shed 8 bases and J 1 base; nucleotides not matched to a gene: 8. The CDR3 reads CASESPGQSYNEQFF. The DNA for the CDR3 is TGTGCCAGCGAGAGTCCGGGACAGTCCTACAATGAGCAGTTCTTC.

The rearrangement uses TRBV5-1 and TRBJ2-5, with a weak D call TRBD1 (6 bases). The CDR3 runs 14 residues. The V gene's germline CDR1 is SGHRS and CDR2 YFSETQ. Trimming stripped 3 bases from V and 5 bases from J, with 14 bases between. The CDR3 sequence: CASSSDSLGETQYF. The CDR3 region has the DNA TGCGCCAGCAGCTCGGACAGTCTAGGGGAGACCCAGTACTTC.